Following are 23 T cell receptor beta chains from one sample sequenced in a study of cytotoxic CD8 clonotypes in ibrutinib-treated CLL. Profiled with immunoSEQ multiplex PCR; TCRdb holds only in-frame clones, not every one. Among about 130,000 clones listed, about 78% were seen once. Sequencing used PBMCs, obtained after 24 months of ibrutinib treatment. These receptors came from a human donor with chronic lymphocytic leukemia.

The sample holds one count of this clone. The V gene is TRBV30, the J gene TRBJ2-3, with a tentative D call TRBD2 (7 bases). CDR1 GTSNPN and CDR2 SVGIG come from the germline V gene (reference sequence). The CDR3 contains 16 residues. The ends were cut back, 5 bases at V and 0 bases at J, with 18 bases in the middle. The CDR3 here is CAWSLSGGLSTDTQYF. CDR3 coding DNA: TGTGCCTGGTCGTTGTCCGGGGGGCTGAGCACAGATACGCAGTATTTT. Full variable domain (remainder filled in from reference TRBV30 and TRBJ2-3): SQTIHQWPATLVQPVGSPLSLECTVEGTSNPNLYWYRQAAGRGLQLLFYSVGIGQISSEVPQNLSASRPQDRQFILSSKKLLLSDSGFYLCAWSLSGGLSTDTQYFGPGTRLTVL.

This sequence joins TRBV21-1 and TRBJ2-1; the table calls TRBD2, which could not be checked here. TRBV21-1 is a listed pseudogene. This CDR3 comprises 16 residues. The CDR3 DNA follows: TGTGCCAGCAGCAAAGGCGGGAGGGCGTCCTACAATGAGCAGTTCTTC. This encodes CASSKGGRASYNEQFF.

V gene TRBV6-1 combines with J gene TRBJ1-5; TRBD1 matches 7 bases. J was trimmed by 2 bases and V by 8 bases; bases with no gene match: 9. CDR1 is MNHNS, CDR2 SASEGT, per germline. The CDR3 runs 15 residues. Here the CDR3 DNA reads TGTGCCAGCGAAACGAAAACAGGGGGCAATCAGCCCCAGCATTTT. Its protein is CASETKTGGNQPQHF.

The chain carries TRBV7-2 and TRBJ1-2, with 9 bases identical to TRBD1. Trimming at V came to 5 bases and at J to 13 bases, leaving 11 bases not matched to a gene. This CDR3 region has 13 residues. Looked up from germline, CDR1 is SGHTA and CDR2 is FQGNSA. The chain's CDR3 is CASSPGRDRASTF. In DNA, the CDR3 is TGTGCCAGCAGCCCGGGAAGGGACAGGGCCTCCACCTTC.

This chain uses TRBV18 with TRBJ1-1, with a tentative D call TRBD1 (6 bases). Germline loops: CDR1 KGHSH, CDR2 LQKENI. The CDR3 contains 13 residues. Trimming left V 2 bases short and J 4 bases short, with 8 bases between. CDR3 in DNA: TGTGCCAGCTCACCAGGACAGCCCACTGAAGCTTTCTTT. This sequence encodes CASSPGQPTEAFF.

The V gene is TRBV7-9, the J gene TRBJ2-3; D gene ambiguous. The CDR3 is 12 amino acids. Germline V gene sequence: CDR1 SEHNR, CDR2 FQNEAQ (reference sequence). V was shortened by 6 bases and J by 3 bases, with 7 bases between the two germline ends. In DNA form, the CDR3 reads TGTGCCAGCAGTCCCCGGACAGATACGCAGTATTTT. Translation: CASSPRTDTQYF. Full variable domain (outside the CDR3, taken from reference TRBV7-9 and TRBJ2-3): DTGVSQNPRHKITKRGQNVTFRCDPISEHNRLYWYRQTLGQGPEFLTYFQNEAQLEKSRLLSDRFSAERPKGSFSTLEIQRTEQGDSAMYLCASSPRTDTQYFGPGTRLTVL.

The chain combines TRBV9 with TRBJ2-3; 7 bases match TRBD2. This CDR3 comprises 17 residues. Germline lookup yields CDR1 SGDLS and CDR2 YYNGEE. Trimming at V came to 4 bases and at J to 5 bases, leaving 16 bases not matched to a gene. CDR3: CASSPGGSGDPGDTQYF. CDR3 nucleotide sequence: TGTGCCAGCAGCCCGGGGGGTAGCGGAGACCCCGGAGATACGCAGTATTTT.

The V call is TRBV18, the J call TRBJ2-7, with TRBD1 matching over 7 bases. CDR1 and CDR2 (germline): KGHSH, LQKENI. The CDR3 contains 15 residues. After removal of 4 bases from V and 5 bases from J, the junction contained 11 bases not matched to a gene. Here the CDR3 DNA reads TGTGCCAGCTCACTAGGACAGGCACCCTATGACGAGCAGTACTTC. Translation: CASSLGQAPYDEQYF.

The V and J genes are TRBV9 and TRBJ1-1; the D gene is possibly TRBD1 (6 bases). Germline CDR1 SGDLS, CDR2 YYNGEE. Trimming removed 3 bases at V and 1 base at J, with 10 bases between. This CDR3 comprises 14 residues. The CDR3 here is CASSAGTSNTEAFF. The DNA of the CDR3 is TGTGCCAGCAGCGCTGGGACATCGAACACTGAAGCTTTCTTT.

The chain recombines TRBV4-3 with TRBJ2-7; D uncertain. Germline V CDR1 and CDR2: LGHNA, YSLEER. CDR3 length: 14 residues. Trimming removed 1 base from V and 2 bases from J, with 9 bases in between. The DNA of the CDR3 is TGCGCCAGCAGCCAAGTTCTCGGTCCCTACGAGCAGTACTTC. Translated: CASSQVLGPYEQYF.

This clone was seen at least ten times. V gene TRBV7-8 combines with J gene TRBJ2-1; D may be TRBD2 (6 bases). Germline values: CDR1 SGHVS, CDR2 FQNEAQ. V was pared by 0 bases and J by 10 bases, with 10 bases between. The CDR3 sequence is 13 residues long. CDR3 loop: CASSLAPGGEQFF. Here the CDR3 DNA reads TGTGCCAGCAGCTTAGCGCCTGGAGGGGAGCAGTTCTTC.

CDR3 sequence: CASSPPGNRGGAQYF. Written as DNA, the CDR3 is TGTGCCAGCAGCCCCCCGGGGAACAGGGGGGGGGCCCAGTACTTC. The chain uses TRBV7-2 and TRBJ2-5; tentative D call: TRBD1 (8 bases). V lost 5 bases, J lost 9 bases, and 22 bases lay in between. This CDR3 is 15 amino acids long. Germline-derived CDR1 and CDR2 are SGHTA and FQGNSA.

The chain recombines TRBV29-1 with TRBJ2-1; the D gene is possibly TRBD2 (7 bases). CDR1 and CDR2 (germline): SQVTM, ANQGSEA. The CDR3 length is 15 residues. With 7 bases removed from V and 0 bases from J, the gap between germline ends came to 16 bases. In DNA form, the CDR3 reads TGCAGCGCCCCGGGGGGCAGCAGCTCCTACAATGAGCAGTTCTTC. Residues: CSAPGGSSSYNEQFF.

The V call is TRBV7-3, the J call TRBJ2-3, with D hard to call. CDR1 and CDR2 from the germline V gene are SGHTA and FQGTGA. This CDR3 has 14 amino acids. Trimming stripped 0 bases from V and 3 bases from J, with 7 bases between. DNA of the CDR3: TGTGCCAGCAGCTTAACGAGTGATACAGATACGCAGTATTTT. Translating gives CASSLTSDTDTQYF.

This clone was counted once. As DNA, the CDR3 is TGCGCCAGCGCACCCGACAGGGTTGGGGAGCTGTTTTTT. As protein: CASAPDRVGELFF. The rearrangement links TRBV5-1 to TRBJ2-2; 7 bases match TRBD1. The CDR3 consists of 13 residues. Trimming took 7 bases from V and 8 from J; bases not matched to a gene: 8. Germline V lookup: CDR1 SGHRS, CDR2 YFSETQ.

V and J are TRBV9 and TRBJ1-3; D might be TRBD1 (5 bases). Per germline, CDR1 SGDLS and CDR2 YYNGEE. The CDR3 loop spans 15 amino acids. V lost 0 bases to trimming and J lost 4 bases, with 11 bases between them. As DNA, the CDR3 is TGTGCCAGCAGCGTAGCCGGGACGAGGGGAAACACCATATATTTT. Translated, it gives CASSVAGTRGNTIYF.

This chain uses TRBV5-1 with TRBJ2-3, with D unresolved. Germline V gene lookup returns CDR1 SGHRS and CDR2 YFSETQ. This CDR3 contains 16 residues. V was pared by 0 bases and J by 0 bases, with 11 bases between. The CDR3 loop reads CASSLEGRRSTDTQYF. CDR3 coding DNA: TGCGCCAGCAGCTTGGAGGGTCGGCGGAGCACAGATACGCAGTATTTT.

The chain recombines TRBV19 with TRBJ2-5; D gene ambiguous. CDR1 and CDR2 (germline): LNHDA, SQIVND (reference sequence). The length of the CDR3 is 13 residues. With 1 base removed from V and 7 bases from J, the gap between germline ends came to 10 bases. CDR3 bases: TGTGCCAGTAGTATAGGAGGCTGGGGGACCCAGTACTTC. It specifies CASSIGGWGTQYF.

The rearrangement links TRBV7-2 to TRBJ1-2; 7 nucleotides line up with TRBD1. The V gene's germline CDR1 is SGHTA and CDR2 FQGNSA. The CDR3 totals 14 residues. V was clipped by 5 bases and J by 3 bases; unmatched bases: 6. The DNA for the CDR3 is TGTGCCAGCAGCGCCAGGGGGGTGGACTATGGCTACACCTTC. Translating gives CASSARGVDYGYTF.

The CDR3 DNA reads as TGTGCCAGCAGTGTAGGACTAGCGGGGGGCTGGGTATGGACCGGGGAGCTGTTTTTT. Translation: CASSVGLAGGWVWTGELFF. The V call is TRBV27, the J call TRBJ2-2, with TRBD2 matching over 14 bases. The V gene end was trimmed by 5 bases and the J gene end by 5 bases; junction bases not matched to a gene: 13. Germline CDR1 is MNHEY and CDR2 is SMNVEV (reference sequence). The CDR3 runs to 19 residues.

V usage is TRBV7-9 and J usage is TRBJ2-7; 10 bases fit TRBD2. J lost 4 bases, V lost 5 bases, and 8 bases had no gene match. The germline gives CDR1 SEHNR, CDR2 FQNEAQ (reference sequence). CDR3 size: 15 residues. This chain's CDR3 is CASSPPGLAHYEQYF. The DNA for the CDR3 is TGTGCCAGCAGCCCGCCGGGACTAGCGCATTACGAGCAGTACTTC.

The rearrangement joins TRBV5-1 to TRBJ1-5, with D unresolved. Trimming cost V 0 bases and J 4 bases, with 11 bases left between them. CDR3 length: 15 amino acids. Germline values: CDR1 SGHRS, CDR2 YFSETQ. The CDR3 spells CASSLGPNRNQPQHF. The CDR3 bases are TGCGCCAGCAGCTTGGGCCCAAATCGAAATCAGCCCCAGCATTTT. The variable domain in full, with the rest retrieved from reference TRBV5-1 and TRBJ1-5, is KAGVTQTPRYLIKTRGQQVTLSCSPISGHRSVSWYQQTPGQGLQFLFEYFSETQRNKGNFPGRFSGRQFSNSRSEMNVSTLELGDSALYLCASSLGPNRNQPQHFGDGTRLSIL.

CDR3 bases: TGTGCCTCCGCCCCGGCAGGGTGGGGCTACACCTTC. Translation: CASAPAGWGYTF. The chain employs TRBV28 and TRBJ1-2; a weak D match, TRBD1 (5 bases). In germline, CDR1 is MDHEN, CDR2 SYDVKM. The CDR3 runs to 12 residues. Trimming removed 11 bases from V and 8 bases from J, with 18 bases in between.